This entry concerns a single T cell receptor beta chain. The antigen is not known. Mismatch with germline at one junction end may stem from a read error. Some 30,000 T cell genomes, or 200 to 250 ng DNA, went into the sorted-subset replicate PCRs. Libraries were prepared by immunoSEQ multiplex PCR; TCRdb keeps only in-frame clonotypes and omits some of them. Seen here are approximately 640,000 clones, around 72% observed once, and the top ten hold 1.8%. CDR1 and CDR2 from the germline V gene are SNHLY and FYNNEI. The CDR3 totals 11 residues. The sample originates from a study of shared clonotypes between healthy human individuals. As for the study in general: Each donor's CD4 naive and CD4 memory cells filled three plates apiece, CD8 naive two, and CD8 memory one.

Study-wide points: In this cohort, only blood was sampled, and tissue repertoires likely differ. Rarefaction revealed incomplete sorted-subset sequencing despite large depth.

Sequencing input: memory CD4+ T cells sorted from blood. Subset specified: CD45RA-negative fraction. The gene calls are TRBV2 and TRBJ2-7, with D possibly being TRBD2 (6 bases). The clonotype was recovered from a woman in her thirties in good health. The CDR3 loop reads CASSESGEGNF. The DNA for the CDR3 is TGTGCCAGCAGTGAATCGGGGGAAGGGAACTTC. The full variable domain, with the rest looked up from reference TRBV2 and TRBJ2-7, is EPEVTQTPSHQVTQMGQEVILRCVPISNHLYFYWYRQILGQKVEFLVSFYNNEISEKSEIFDDQFSVERPDGSNFTLKIRSTKLEDSAMYFCASSESGEGNFGPGTRLTVT.